The following is a TCR beta chain sequence with its context. Its specific antigen is unknown. Per-base qualities were not stored, and no clone one base away is much larger. This sample was taken from a study of blood T cell repertoires in COVID-19 (dated by TCRdb to the early 2020s). General notes on the study: The collaborator samples originated in the United States, Italy and Spain and spanned the acute and convalescent phases of COVID-19. The material from the prospective study consisted of cDNA or gDNA derived from T cells, B-cell-depleted T cells, or PBMCs. Subjects who had been exposed to COVID-19, were actively infected with it, or had recovered from it provided the deeply sampled blood TCRbeta repertoires that made up the dataset. The repertoires were made available in a free public database intended to serve as a resource for research on the immune response to SARS-CoV-2. Samples were obtained from the ongoing ImmuneRACE study (first 160 participants) and from about 1,300 subjects provided by 6 global collaborators. A de-identified subject ID, COVID-19 status, age in years and sex were almost always included in the sample metadata. Where available, HLA class I and class II types were taken from metadata supplied by the sample provider and were not determined by assay-based typing.

The immunoSEQ Assay, a bias-controlled multiplex PCR, was used to amplify TCRbeta CDR3 regions from genomic DNA. The paper's processing steps were these. The number of nucleated cells in each sample was estimated by amplification of reference gene primers within the assay. To quantify the absolute abundance of each unique TCRbeta CDR3 rearrangement, sequence reads were collapsed and filtered. For each sample, productive Simpson clonality was calculated as the square root of Simpson's diversity index across productive rearrangements. TCRdb holds this immuneACCESS table with in-frame rearrangements only. Some clones are missing; in checked studies, unresolved V genes explain under half, and the rest has no known cause. V and J calls and clone size are those listed in that table; D and trimming were worked out from the DNA. The sample records over 350,000 clones, roughly nine tenths of which are singletons. The ten largest make up roughly 0.86% of the sample.

V and J are trimmed by 9 bases and 1 base, and the gene matches miss 2 bases of the junction. Including the terminal cysteine and phenylalanine, the CDR3 comprises 14 residues. The retained sequence is limited to the CDR3, 42 bases, with the frame set at the first base. Looking up the germline V gene yields CDR1 SNHLY and CDR2 FYNNEI. What the authors observed across the whole study: How much clinical and demographic metadata was included differed by source and by participant, and the metadata was provided uncurated.

Enrolling through a virtual design, the prospective study's participants ranged in age from roughly 18 to 95 years and lived across roughly 24 United States geographic areas. In the prospective study, participants were assigned to cohorts based on the clinical history participants reported in a screening survey and a study questionnaire. Exposed participants were defined as having been in contact with someone with a PCR-confirmed or clinician-diagnosed COVID-19 case within 2 weeks of study entry. Each participant in the prospective study had whole blood, serum and a nasopharyngeal or oropharyngeal swab collected by mobile phlebotomists. Over a 2-month period, participants in the prospective study had the option of providing additional blood draws and questionnaires. Blood samples from the prospective study were shipped frozen or at room temperature prior to DNA extraction.

This receptor was taken from a woman aged 40 to 50 who had been exposed to COVID-19. The V and J genes are TRBV2 and TRBJ2-3; 12 bases in the junction line up with TRBD2. The sample taken for sequencing was PBMCs or T cells enriched from blood (not recorded which). The nucleotides are TGTGCCAGTCGGACTAGCGGGGGCACAGATACGCAGTATTTT. The encoded protein is CASRTSGGTDTQYF.